This is a list of T cell receptor beta chains from one sample in a study of blood T cell repertoires in COVID-19. Sequencing used immunoSEQ multiplex PCR; TCRdb keeps in-frame clones, though not all of them. The sample lists 350,000 to 500,000 clones, about 88% seen once, with 1.4% to 1.5% in the top ten. The specimen was PBMCs or T cells enriched from blood (not recorded which). The receptors originated from a woman between 18 and 29 years old who had been exposed to COVID-19. Both conserved end residues are part of each CDR3. A D gene is named only where the DNA matches it firmly. Only part of the rows carry a size: once, few, many, or a class if the clone is expanded.

d_call: TRBD2; v_call: TRBV4-1; clone_size: NA; j_call: TRBJ2-1; cdr3_aa: CASSRPLAGGPYEQFF; cdr3_nt: TGCGCCAGCAGCCGCCCCCTAGCGGGAGGGCCCTATGAGCAGTTCTTC
d_call: TRBD1; v_call: TRBV29-1; clone_size: NA; j_call: TRBJ1-4; cdr3_aa: CSVDGQGTSEKLFF; cdr3_nt: TGCAGCGTTGATGGACAGGGGACCAGCGAAAAACTGTTTTTT
d_call: TRBD1; v_call: TRBV5-1; clone_size: NA; j_call: TRBJ2-7; cdr3_aa: CASSSDRGYEQYF; cdr3_nt: TGCGCCAGCAGCTCCGACAGGGGCTACGAGCAGTACTTC
d_call: TRBD2; v_call: TRBV5-1; clone_size: NA; j_call: TRBJ2-3; cdr3_aa: CASSEPTEPGLAGGPGYTQYF; cdr3_nt: TGCGCCAGCAGCGAACCGACAGAACCGGGACTAGCGGGGGGGCCGGGTTATACGCAGTATTTT
d_call: NA; v_call: TRBV29-1; clone_size: NA; j_call: TRBJ2-2; cdr3_aa: CSVVLNTGELFF; cdr3_nt: TGCAGCGTTGTATTAAACACCGGGGAGCTGTTTTTT
d_call: TRBD1; v_call: TRBV28; clone_size: NA; j_call: TRBJ1-2; cdr3_aa: CASSLAGTANYGYTF; cdr3_nt: TGTGCCAGCAGTTTAGCCGGGACAGCTAACTATGGCTACACCTTC
d_call: TRBD1; v_call: TRBV11-2; clone_size: NA; j_call: TRBJ1-2; cdr3_aa: CASSPDRAPYGYTF; cdr3_nt: TGTGCCAGCAGCCCCGACAGGGCACCTTATGGCTACACCTTC
d_call: NA; v_call: TRBV5-1; clone_size: NA; j_call: TRBJ1-6; cdr3_aa: CASSLRWGADSPLHF; cdr3_nt: TGCGCCAGCAGCTTGAGGTGGGGCGCGGATTCACCCCTCCACTTT
d_call: TRBD2; v_call: TRBV7-2; clone_size: NA; j_call: TRBJ2-1; cdr3_aa: CASSRLAGEPYNEQFF; cdr3_nt: TGTGCCAGCAGCAGACTAGCGGGGGAACCCTACAATGAGCAGTTCTTC
d_call: NA; v_call: TRBV5-1; clone_size: NA; j_call: TRBJ1-2; cdr3_aa: CASSFGQSQEGYTF; cdr3_nt: TGCGCCAGCAGCTTCGGACAGAGCCAGGAGGGCTACACCTTC
d_call: NA; v_call: TRBV28; clone_size: once; j_call: TRBJ2-7; cdr3_aa: CASSLRQGQYEQYF; cdr3_nt: TGTGCCAGCAGTCTTCGGCAGGGCCAATACGAGCAGTACTTC
d_call: NA; v_call: TRBV10-3; clone_size: NA; j_call: TRBJ2-6; cdr3_aa: CAINGQGANVLTF; cdr3_nt: TGTGCCATCAATGGACAGGGGGCCAACGTCCTGACTTTC
d_call: NA; v_call: TRBV2; clone_size: NA; j_call: TRBJ1-5; cdr3_aa: CASSDGRYSNQPQHF; cdr3_nt: TGTGCCAGCAGTGACGGGAGATATAGCAATCAGCCCCAGCATTTT
d_call: NA; v_call: TRBV12-3/TRBV12-4; clone_size: NA; j_call: TRBJ2-2; cdr3_aa: CASSSVTGELFF; cdr3_nt: TGTGCCAGCAGTTCTGTCACCGGGGAGCTGTTTTTT
d_call: TRBD1; v_call: TRBV7-3; clone_size: NA; j_call: TRBJ2-1; cdr3_aa: CASSAWTGLPQGEQFF; cdr3_nt: TGTGCCAGCAGCGCCTGGACAGGCTTACCACAGGGGGAGCAGTTCTTC
d_call: NA; v_call: TRBV9; clone_size: NA; j_call: TRBJ2-1; cdr3_aa: CASSLYGESYNEQFF; cdr3_nt: TGTGCCAGCAGCCTTTATGGGGAGTCCTACAATGAGCAGTTCTTC
d_call: NA; v_call: TRBV4-3; clone_size: NA; j_call: TRBJ1-5; cdr3_aa: CASSRDGGTPQHF; cdr3_nt: TGCGCCAGCAGCCGCGATGGGGGCACTCCCCAGCATTTT
d_call: NA; v_call: TRBV10-3; clone_size: NA; j_call: TRBJ1-4; cdr3_aa: CAIRDPTATNEKLFF; cdr3_nt: TGTGCCATCAGAGACCCGACAGCAACTAATGAAAAACTGTTTTTT